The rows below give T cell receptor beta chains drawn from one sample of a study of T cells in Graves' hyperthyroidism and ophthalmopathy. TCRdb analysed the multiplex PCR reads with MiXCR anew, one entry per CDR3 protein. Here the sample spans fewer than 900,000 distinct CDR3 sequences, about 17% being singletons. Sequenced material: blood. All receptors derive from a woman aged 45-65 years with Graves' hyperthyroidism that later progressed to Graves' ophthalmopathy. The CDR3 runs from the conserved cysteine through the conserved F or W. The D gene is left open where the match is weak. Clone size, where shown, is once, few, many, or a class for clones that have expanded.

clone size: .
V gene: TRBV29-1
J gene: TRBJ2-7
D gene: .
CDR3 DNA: TGCAGCGTTGAAAACCCCCGCACCTACGAGCAGTACTTC
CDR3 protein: CSVENPRTYEQYF

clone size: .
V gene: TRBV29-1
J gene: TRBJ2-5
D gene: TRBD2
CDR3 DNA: TGCAGCGGCGGGGGACTGCAAGAGACCCAGTACTTC
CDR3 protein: CSGGGLQETQYF

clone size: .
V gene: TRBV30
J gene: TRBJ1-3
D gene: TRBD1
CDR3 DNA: TGTGCCTGGAGTGTACGCAGGGGGAGGGACACCATATATTTT
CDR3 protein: CAWSVRRGRDTIYF

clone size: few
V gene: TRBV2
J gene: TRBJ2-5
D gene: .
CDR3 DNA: TGTGCCAGCGGCCATGGACAGATGTATCAAGAGACCCAGTACTTC
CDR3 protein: CASGHGQMYQETQYF

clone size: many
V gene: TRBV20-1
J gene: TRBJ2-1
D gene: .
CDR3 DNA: TGCAGTGCTAGGGGCCTAGAAAGACATGAGCAGTTCTTC
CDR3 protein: CSARGLERHEQFF

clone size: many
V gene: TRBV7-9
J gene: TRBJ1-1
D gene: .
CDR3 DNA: TGTGCCAGCAGCAGAACGCAGGGAGGCACTGAAGCTTTCTTT
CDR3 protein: CASSRTQGGTEAFF

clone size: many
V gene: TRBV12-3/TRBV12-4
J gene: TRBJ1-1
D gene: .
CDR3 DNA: TGTGCCAGCACTGCTTCGGCAGGGAATTTCCCGAACACTGAAGCTTTCTTT
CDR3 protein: CASTASAGNFPNTEAFF

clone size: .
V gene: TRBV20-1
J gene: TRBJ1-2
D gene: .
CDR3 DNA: TGCAGTGCTAGAGATCTCGACATCAGGGATGGCTACACCTTC
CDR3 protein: CSARDLDIRDGYTF

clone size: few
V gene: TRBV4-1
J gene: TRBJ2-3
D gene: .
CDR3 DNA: TGCGCCAGCCAAGGGTGGGGGATCAAGAGCACAGATACGCAGTATTTT
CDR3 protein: CASQGWGIKSTDTQYF

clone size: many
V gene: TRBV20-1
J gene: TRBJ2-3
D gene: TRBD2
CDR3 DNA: TGCAGTGCTAGAGATTACGATAGCGGGGGGTACACAGATACGCAGTATTTT
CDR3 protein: CSARDYDSGGYTDTQYF

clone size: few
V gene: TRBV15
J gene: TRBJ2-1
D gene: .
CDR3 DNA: TGTGCCACCAGCAGAGTTATGGACTGGGCCTACAATGAGCAGTTCTTC
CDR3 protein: CATSRVMDWAYNEQFF

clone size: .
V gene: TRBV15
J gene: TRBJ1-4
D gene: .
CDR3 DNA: TGTGCCACCAGCAGAGATGGGCTGGAGAGGGGTAATGAAAAACTGTTTTTT
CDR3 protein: CATSRDGLERGNEKLFF

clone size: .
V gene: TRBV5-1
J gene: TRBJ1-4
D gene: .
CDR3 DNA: TGCGCCAGCAGCTTGAGCCTCATGAGTGAAAAACTGTTTTTT
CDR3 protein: CASSLSLMSEKLFF

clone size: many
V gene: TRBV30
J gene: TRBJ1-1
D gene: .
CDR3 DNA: TGTGCCTGGGAAAACACCGGGAAAGCAGAAGCTTTCTTT
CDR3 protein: CAWENTGKAEAFF

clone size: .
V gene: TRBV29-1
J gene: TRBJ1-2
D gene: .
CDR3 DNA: TGCAGCGTTGAAGGTGGGGACCGCGTCACTTATGGCTACACCTTC
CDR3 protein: CSVEGGDRVTYGYTF

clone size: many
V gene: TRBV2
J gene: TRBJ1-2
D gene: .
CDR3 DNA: TGTGCCAGCAGTGAAGCGCGGGGAATCTATGGCTACACCTTC
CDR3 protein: CASSEARGIYGYTF

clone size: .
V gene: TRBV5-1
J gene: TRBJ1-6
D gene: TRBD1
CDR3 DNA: TGCGCCAGCAGCGTTACCGGGACAGGGGACAATTCACCCCTCCACTTT
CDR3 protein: CASSVTGTGDNSPLHF

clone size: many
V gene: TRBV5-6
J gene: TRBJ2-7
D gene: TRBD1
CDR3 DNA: TGTGCCAGCAGAACACCGGGACAGGGTTTTCACGAGCAGTACTTC
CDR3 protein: CASRTPGQGFHEQYF

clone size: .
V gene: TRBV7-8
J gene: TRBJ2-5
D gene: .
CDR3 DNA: TGTGCCAGCAGCTCAACTAGTGTCGGGACCCAGTACTTC
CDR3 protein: CASSSTSVGTQYF

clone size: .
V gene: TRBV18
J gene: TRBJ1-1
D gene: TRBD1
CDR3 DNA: TGTGCCAGCTCACCAGAGGAATGGGTGGCAGGGGGGAGCACTGAAGCTTTCTTT
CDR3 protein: CASSPEEWVAGGSTEAFF

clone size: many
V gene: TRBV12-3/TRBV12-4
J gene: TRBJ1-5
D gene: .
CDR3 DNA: TGTGCCAGCAGGAGTTGGTCCTTCGAGGGGCCAGTTCAGCCCCAGCATTTT
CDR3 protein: CASRSWSFEGPVQPQHF

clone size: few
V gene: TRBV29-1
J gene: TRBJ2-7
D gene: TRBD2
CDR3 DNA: TGCAGCGTGCAGGGAGGGGCCTACGAGCAGTACTTC
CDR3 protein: CSVQGGAYEQYF

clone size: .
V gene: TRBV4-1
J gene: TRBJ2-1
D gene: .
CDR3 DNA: TGCGCCAGCAGCCAAGATGGGGGGCAGGGGCAGTCCTACAATGAGCAGTTCTTC
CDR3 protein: CASSQDGGQGQSYNEQFF

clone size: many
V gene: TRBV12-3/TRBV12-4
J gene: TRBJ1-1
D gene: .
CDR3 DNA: TGTGCCAGCAGTCCAAGAAGGGACGGGAACACTGAAGCTTTCTTT
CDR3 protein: CASSPRRDGNTEAFF

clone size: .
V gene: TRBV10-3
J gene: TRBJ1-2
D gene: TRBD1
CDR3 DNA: TGTGCCATCAGTGGGTTCGACAGGGGAGGGGGCTACACCTTC
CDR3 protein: CAISGFDRGGGYTF

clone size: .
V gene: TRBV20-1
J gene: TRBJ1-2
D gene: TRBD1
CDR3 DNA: TGCAGTGCTAGAGCCGACAGGGGAGGCTATGGCTACACCTTC
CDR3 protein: CSARADRGGYGYTF

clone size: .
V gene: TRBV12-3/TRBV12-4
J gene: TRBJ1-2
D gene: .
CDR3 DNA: TGTGCCAGCAGCAAAGGGTTCTCTTCGGCCTATGGCTACACCTTC
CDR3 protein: CASSKGFSSAYGYTF

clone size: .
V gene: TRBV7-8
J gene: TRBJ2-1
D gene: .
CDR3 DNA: TGTGCCAGCAGTCCGTCGCTGTCGAATGAGCAGTTCTTC
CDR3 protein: CASSPSLSNEQFF

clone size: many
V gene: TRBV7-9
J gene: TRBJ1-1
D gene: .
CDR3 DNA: TGTGCCAGCAGCTCCCGAGACAGTGGAGACACTGAAGCTTTCTTT
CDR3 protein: CASSSRDSGDTEAFF

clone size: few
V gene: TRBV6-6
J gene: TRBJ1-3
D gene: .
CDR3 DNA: TGTGCCAGCGGTTACTCGACAGTCTCTGGAAACACCATATATTTT
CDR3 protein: CASGYSTVSGNTIYF

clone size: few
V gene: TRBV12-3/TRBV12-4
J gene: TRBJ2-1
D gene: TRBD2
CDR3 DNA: TGTGCCAGCAGTTTAAAGACTAGCGGGGGGTTTAAGCAGTTCTTC
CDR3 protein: CASSLKTSGGFKQFF

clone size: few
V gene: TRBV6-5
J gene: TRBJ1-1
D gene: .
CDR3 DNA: TGTGCCAGCAGTTACTCAGCGGGCCAGGGAATGAAGGGTGCTGAAGCTTTCTTT
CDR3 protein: CASSYSAGQGMKGAEAFF

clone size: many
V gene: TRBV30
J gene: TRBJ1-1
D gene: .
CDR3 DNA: TGTGCCTGGAGGCCCGGGATGAACACTGAAGCTTTCTTT
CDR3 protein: CAWRPGMNTEAFF

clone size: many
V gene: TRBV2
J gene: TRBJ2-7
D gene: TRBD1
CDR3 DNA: TGTGCCAGCAGCGGTAAACAGGGGTCTGGTTACGAGCAGTACTTC
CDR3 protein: CASSGKQGSGYEQYF

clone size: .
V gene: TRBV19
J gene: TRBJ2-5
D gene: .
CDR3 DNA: TGTGCCAGTAGCGCGCTGGGGACCCAGTACTTC
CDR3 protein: CASSALGTQYF

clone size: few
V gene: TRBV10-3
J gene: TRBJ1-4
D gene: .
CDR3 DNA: TGTGCCATCAGTGAGCCCAGACTGGGAGGTAATGAAAAACTGTTTTTT
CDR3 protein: CAISEPRLGGNEKLFF